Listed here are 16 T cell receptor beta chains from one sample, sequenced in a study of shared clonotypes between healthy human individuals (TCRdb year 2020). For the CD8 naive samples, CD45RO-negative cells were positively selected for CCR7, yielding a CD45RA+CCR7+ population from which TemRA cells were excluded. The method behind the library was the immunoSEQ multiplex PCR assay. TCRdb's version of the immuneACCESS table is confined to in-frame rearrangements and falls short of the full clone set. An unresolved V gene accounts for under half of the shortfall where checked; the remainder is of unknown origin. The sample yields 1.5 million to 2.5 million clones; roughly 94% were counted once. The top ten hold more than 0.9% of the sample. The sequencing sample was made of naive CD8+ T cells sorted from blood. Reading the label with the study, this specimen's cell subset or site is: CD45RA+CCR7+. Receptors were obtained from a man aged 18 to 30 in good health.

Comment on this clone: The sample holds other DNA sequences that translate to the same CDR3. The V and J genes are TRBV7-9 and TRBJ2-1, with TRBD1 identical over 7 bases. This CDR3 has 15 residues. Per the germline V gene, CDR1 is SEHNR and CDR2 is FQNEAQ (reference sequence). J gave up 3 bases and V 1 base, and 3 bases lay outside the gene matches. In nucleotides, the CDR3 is TGTGCCAGCAGCTTAGAGGGGGCCGGCTACAATGAGCAGTTCTTC. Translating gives CASSLEGAGYNEQFF.

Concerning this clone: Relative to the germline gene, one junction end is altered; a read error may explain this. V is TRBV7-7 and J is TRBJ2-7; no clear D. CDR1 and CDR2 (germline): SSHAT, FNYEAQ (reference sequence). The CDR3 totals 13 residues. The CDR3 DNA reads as TGTGCTAGCAGCTTAGACCTGGAATACGAGCAGTACTTC. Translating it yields CASSLDLEYEQYF.

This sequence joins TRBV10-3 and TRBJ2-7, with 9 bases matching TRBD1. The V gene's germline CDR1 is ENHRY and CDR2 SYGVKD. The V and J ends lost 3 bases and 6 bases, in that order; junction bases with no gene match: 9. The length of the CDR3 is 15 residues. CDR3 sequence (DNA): TGTGCCATCAGTGAATGGGACAGGGCGCCTGGCGAGCAGTACTTC. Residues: CAISEWDRAPGEQYF.

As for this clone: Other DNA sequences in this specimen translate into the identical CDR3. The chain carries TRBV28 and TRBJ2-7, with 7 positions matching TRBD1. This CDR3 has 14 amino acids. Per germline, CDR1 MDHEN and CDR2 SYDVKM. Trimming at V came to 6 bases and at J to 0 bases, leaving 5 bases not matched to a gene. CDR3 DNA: TGTGCCAGCAGCTCACAGGGGAGCTCCTACGAGCAGTACTTC. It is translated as CASSSQGSSYEQYF.

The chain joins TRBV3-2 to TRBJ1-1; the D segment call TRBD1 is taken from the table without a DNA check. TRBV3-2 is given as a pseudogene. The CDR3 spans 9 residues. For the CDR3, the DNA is TGTGCCAGCGGCAACCGAGCTTTCTTT. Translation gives CASGNRAFF.

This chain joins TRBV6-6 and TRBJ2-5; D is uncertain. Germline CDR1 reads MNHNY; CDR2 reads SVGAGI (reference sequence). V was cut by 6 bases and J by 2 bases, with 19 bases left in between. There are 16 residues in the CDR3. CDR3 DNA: TGTGCCAGCAGCGACGTGGCAGACTTCCCTCAAGAGACCCAGTACTTC. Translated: CASSDVADFPQETQYF.

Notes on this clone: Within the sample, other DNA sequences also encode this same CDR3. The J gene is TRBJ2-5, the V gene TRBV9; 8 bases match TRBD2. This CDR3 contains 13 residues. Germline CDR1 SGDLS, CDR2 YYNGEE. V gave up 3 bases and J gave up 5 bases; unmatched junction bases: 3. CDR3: CASSAGGAETQYF. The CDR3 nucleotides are TGTGCCAGCAGCGCGGGGGGGGCGGAGACCCAGTACTTC. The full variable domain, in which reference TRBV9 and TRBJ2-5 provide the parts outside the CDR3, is DSGVTQTPKHLITATGQRVTLRCSPRSGDLSVYWYQQSLDQGLQFLIQYYNGEERAKGNILERFSAQQFPDLHSELNLSSLELGDSALYFCASSAGGAETQYFGPGTRLLVL.

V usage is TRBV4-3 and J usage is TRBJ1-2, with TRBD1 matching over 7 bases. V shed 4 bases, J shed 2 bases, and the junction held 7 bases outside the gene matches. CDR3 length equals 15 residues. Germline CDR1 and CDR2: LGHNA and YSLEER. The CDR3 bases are TGCGCCAGCAGCCTTGACAGGGATGGGAACTATGGCTACACCTTC. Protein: CASSLDRDGNYGYTF.

CDR3 in DNA: TGTGCCAGCAGCTTGTCTGGGTTTCAAGAGACCCAGTACTTC. Residues: CASSLSGFQETQYF. The chain links TRBV5-4 to TRBJ2-5; D is unclear. Germline V gene lookup returns CDR1 SGHNT and CDR2 YYREEE (reference sequence). V was shortened by 1 base and J by 2 bases, with 9 bases between the two germline ends. The CDR3 has 14 amino acids.

The CDR3 sequence is CASSPQSGQVLYF. Here the CDR3 DNA reads TGTGCCAGCAGCCCCCAATCCGGACAGGTTTTGTACTTC. V and J are TRBV9 and TRBJ2-7; 7 nucleotides match TRBD1. Germline CDR1 is SGDLS and CDR2 is YYNGEE. V was clipped by 4 bases and J by 12 bases; unmatched bases: 13. This CDR3 is built from 13 residues.

Here the CDR3 reads CASSAGMNTEAFF. CDR3 coding DNA: TGTGCCAGCAGCGCAGGAATGAACACTGAAGCTTTCTTT. The chain couples TRBV11-3 to TRBJ1-1; D is uncertain. This CDR3 is built from 13 residues. The V gene lost 5 bases and the J gene lost 0 bases, with 7 bases spanning the gap. The germline V gene has CDR1 SGHNT and CDR2 YENEEA.

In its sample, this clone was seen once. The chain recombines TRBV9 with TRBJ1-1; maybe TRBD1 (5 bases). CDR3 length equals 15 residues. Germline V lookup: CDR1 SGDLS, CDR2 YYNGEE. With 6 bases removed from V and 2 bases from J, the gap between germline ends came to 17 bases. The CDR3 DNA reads TGTGCCAGCACCGATTCAAGTGACAGTAACACTGAAGCTTTCTTT. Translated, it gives CASTDSSDSNTEAFF.

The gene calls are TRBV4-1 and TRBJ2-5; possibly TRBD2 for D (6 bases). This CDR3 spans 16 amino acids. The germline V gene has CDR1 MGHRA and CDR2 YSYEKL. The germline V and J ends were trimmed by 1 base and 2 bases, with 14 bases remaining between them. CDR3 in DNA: TGCGCCAGCAGCCAAGTTTTTATGGGGACTCAAGAGACCCAGTACTTC. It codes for CASSQVFMGTQETQYF.

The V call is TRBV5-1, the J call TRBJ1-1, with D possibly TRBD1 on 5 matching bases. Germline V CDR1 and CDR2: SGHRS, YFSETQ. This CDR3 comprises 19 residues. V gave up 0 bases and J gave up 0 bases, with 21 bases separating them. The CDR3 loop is CASSLEPIDRGGLNTEAFF. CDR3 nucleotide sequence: TGCGCCAGCAGCTTGGAACCTATCGACCGGGGCGGACTGAACACTGAAGCTTTCTTT.

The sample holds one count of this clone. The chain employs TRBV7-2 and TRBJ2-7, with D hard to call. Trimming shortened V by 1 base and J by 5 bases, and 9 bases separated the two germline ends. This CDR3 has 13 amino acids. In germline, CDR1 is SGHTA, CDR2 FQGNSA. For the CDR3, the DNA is TGTGCCAGCAGCTTAGGGTTTGCGCACGAGCAGTACTTC. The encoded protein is CASSLGFAHEQYF.

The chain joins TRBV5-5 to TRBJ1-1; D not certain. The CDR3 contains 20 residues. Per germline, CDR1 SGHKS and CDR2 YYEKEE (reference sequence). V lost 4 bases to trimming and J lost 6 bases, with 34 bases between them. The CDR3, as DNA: TGTGCCAGCAGCCCGGGCGGCCCGGAGCGGCTCCTTTCCCTCCGCCCTGAAGCTTTCTTT. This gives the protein CASSPGGPERLLSLRPEAFF.